This is a list of T cell receptor beta chains from one sample in a study of identical twins. TCRdb re-called the 5' RACE reads with MiXCR, one entry per CDR3 protein. Here the sample spans fewer than 550,000 distinct CDR3 sequences, roughly 13% being singletons. The sample was also linked to a second study, of yellow fever vaccine responses in identical twins.

Sample: CD4+ T cells sorted from blood. The receptors were sampled from a woman in her late teens or twenties in good health. The CDR3 runs from the conserved cysteine through the conserved F or W. The D gene is left open where the match is weak. Rows give clone size only sometimes, using once, few, many, or a class for an expanded clone.

clone_size | d_call | j_call | v_call | cdr3_nt | cdr3_aa
many | - | TRBJ2-7 | TRBV14 | TGTGCCAGCAGCCGTGGCAGCTCGAGCTCCTACGAGCAGTACTTC | CASSRGSSSSYEQYF
- | - | TRBJ1-6 | TRBV7-9 | TGTGCCAGCAGCCCATCCAAGGATTCACCCCTCCACTTT | CASSPSKDSPLHF
- | TRBD2 | TRBJ2-1 | TRBV7-2 | TGTGCCAGCAGCTTCACCGGGACTAGCGTCTACAATGAGCAGTTCTTC | CASSFTGTSVYNEQFF
few | - | TRBJ2-7 | TRBV11-3 | TGTGCCAGTTTTGCGGGGACTCCTGAGGAGCAGTACTTC | CASFAGTPEEQYF
- | TRBD1 | TRBJ2-7 | TRBV10-3 | TGTGCCATCAGACGGGACAGTGGCAGGGAGCAGTACTTC | CAIRRDSGREQYF
few | - | TRBJ1-2 | TRBV11-2 | TGTGCCAGCAGCTTACCGGGGGCCAACTATGGCTACACCTTC | CASSLPGANYGYTF
few | - | TRBJ2-7 | TRBV7-6 | TGTGCCAGCAGCTCCGTGCCGGGGGCCCTCTACGAGCAGTACTTC | CASSSVPGALYEQYF
few | - | TRBJ1-4 | TRBV2 | TGTGCCAGCAGTGTCATGGGACGGGGCGAAAAACTGTTTTTT | CASSVMGRGEKLFF
- | - | TRBJ2-1 | TRBV25-1 | TGTGCCAGCAGTGAATATTTGGCGGGCCGGGATGAGCAGTTCTTC | CASSEYLAGRDEQFF
- | TRBD1 | TRBJ2-1 | TRBV6-1 | TGTGCCAGCCGCTTGACAGGGAGCTCCTACAATGAGCAGTTCTTC | CASRLTGSSYNEQFF
few | TRBD2 | TRBJ2-3 | TRBV5-1 | TGCGCCAGCACGATAGCGGGGCGGGATACGCAGTATTTT | CASTIAGRDTQYF
few | - | TRBJ2-5 | TRBV28 | TGTGCCAGCAACCCACCGGGGCGCGAAGAGACCCAGTACTTC | CASNPPGREETQYF
many | - | TRBJ2-3 | TRBV24-1 | TGTGCCACCAGTCGGACACCTAGCACAGATACGCAGTATTTT | CATSRTPSTDTQYF
few | - | TRBJ1-2 | TRBV9 | TGTGCCAGCAGCACCAGGGTTGACTATGGCTACACCTTC | CASSTRVDYGYTF
many | - | TRBJ2-7 | TRBV28 | TGTGCCAGCACCTCCAGTTCCTACGAGCAGTACTTC | CASTSSSYEQYF
- | - | TRBJ1-1 | TRBV29-1 | TGCAGCGTTGGGGCAGTTACTGAAGCTTTCTTT | CSVGAVTEAFF
few | - | TRBJ1-4 | TRBV29-1 | TGCAGCGTTGATGACGGTCTGACCCAAGAAAAACTGTTTTTT | CSVDDGLTQEKLFF
- | - | TRBJ2-7 | TRBV4-1 | TGCGCCAGCAGCCAAGAAGCGGCAGGCCCCTACGAGCAGTACTTC | CASSQEAAGPYEQYF
- | - | TRBJ2-7 | TRBV7-2 | TGTGCCAGCAGCTTACCGCGTGCCAATACCTACGAGCAGTACTTC | CASSLPRANTYEQYF
few | TRBD1 | TRBJ2-5 | TRBV25-1 | TGTGCCAGCAGTGAATGGGGGACAGGGCCAGAGACCCAGTACTTC | CASSEWGTGPETQYF
few | - | TRBJ1-1 | TRBV6-5 | TGTGCCTCCCACGGGGGGAACACTGAAGCTTTCTTT | CASHGGNTEAFF
few | - | TRBJ1-2 | TRBV10-3 | TGTGCCATCAGTGAGTCCCCCGAGAACTATGGCTACACCTTC | CAISESPENYGYTF
- | - | TRBJ2-5 | TRBV6-1 | TGTGCCAGCAGTGACGGGACCCCGCGAGAGACCCAGTACTTC | CASSDGTPRETQYF
few | - | TRBJ1-6 | TRBV3-1 | TGTGCCAGCAGCCAAGGATCGGTTTATAATTCACCCCTCCACTTT | CASSQGSVYNSPLHF
few | TRBD2 | TRBJ2-2 | TRBV6-2/TRBV6-3 | TGTGCCAGCAGCCCTCCTGCTGGACTAGCGGGGGCCTACACCGGGGAGCTGTTTTTT | CASSPPAGLAGAYTGELFF
few | - | TRBJ2-2 | TRBV7-3 | TGTGCCAGCAGCTTAGGGGCAGCCAGGGCCCTGAACACCGGGGAGCTGTTTTTT | CASSLGAARALNTGELFF
- | - | TRBJ2-3 | TRBV27 | TGTGCCAGCAGTTTAGGCCTATATAGCACAGATACGCAGTATTTT | CASSLGLYSTDTQYF
- | - | TRBJ2-4 | TRBV7-9 | TGTGCCAGCAGCTTTATCCGGGCGGCAGCCAAAAACATTCAGTACTTC | CASSFIRAAAKNIQYF
few | - | TRBJ2-2 | TRBV28 | TGTGCCAGCAGCTCGTTCAACACCGGGGAGCTGTTTTTT | CASSSFNTGELFF
- | TRBD1 | TRBJ2-1 | TRBV12-3/TRBV12-4 | TGTGCCAGCAGTCGAGGACAGGTCCCGCGGGATGAGCAGTTCTTC | CASSRGQVPRDEQFF
few | - | TRBJ1-2 | TRBV7-9 | TGTGCCAGCAGCTTAGCAGCAAACTATGGCTACACCTTC | CASSLAANYGYTF
many | TRBD1 | TRBJ1-5 | TRBV11-2 | TGTGCCAGCAGCCCGACAGGGGCGAGTCAGCCCCAGCATTTT | CASSPTGASQPQHF
- | TRBD2 | TRBJ2-7 | TRBV6-5 | TGTGCCAGCAGTTACTCGAGAGGCGGGGGGTACGAGCAGTACTTC | CASSYSRGGGYEQYF